The source of this T cell receptor beta chain is a study of shared clonotypes between healthy human individuals (dated by TCRdb to between 2020 and 2021). Regarding the research as a whole: A few men and a couple of women, aged 18 to 49 years, made up the cohort. Different laboratories and diverse techniques were used to prepare libraries and sequence TCR repertoires, to increase sequencing depth and limit assay-specific biases. For each donor, CD4 naive and CD4 memory were each run on three plates, CD8 naive on two plates, and CD8 memory on one plate. Blood TCR repertoires of a handful of healthy adults were deeply sequenced to estimate repertoire size and the extent of clonotype sharing between individuals. Each donor's leukapheresis produced roughly between roughly 0.85 and 9.5 billion PBMCs.

Using the deep immunoSEQ assay, TCR CDR3 regions were amplified from genomic DNA by multiplex PCR. Extracted genomic DNA from each cell subset was spread evenly across all wells of several immunoSEQ 96-well plates, with each plate serving as a replicate. For sorted subsets, each replicate PCR was loaded with around 200 ng genomic DNA, equivalent to 25,000 to 35,000 T cell genomes. Purified libraries were measured with a Qubit 3.0 fluorometer, size-checked on a Bioanalyzer 2100, and measured again with the KAPA Library Quantification kit. A separate single-read 150-cycle Illumina NextSeq 550 flow cell was used to sequence each immunoSEQ 96-well plate. Under the source paper's analysis protocol: The immunoSEQ output contained only junctional sequences without quality scores, so filtering could not match that applied to full-length reads. Sequences were annotated with PyIR, a Python wrapper for IgBLAST v1.9, and V/J genes and CDR3 were assigned using IMGT germline references. Reads were filtered out if the reads had weak V/J assignments (E-value above 1e-6), no CDR3, stop codons, out-of-frame junctions, or ambiguous translated residues. V3J clonotypes were defined by identical inferred V gene, J gene, and CDR3 amino acid sequence. To compute the percentage overlap between repertoires, the number of shared unique clonotypes was divided by the size of the smaller repertoire. Three approaches were used to assess repertoire richness: RTK rarefaction, the Chao1 estimator, and Recon v2.1 estimates of unobserved clonotypes. For all TCRbeta clonotypes obtained by the gDNA method from a few donors, generation probabilities were computed with OLGA. The table comes from immuneACCESS by way of TCRdb, which keeps in-frame sequences with V and J called. Part of the clones is missing from these tables; in studies checked, under half for an unresolved V gene and the rest for unknown reasons. V, J and clone size are taken as reported in that table, and D and trimming were inferred from the DNA itself. This sample holds roughly 1,800,000 clones; about 95% were observed only once. The top ten constitute 0.95% to 1.5% of the sample.

As regards this clone: The antigen it binds to is not known. No per-base quality is available; no much larger clone lies one base away.

Inclusive of the bounding cysteine and phenylalanine, the CDR3 is 17 residues long. This entry keeps only the CDR3 DNA: 51 bases, framed from base 1. CD8 naive samples were obtained by positive selection for CCR7 among CD45RO-negative cells, yielding a CD45RA+CCR7+ population from which TemRA cells were excluded. Healthy HIV-negative adults with no recently reported acute infections or vaccinations were included as donors. Only Caucasian adults living in Nashville, Tennessee, USA were represented among the donors. Blood was collected by leukapheresis, and PBMCs were isolated by Ficoll-Histopaque density gradient centrifugation and then cryopreserved in liquid nitrogen vapor phase. Analytical flow cytometry was used to check the purity and quantity of each magnetically sorted T cell population. Each sorted fraction had its genomic DNA isolated and then quantified by UV absorbance on a Nanodrop 2000c.

Paper-wide results and their limitations: Naive subsets generally had larger estimated clonotype richness than memory subsets did. The small number of donors limited the genetic and exposure-history diversity represented. Pairwise subsampling indicated that sequencing depth was expected to affect the degree of clonotype sharing among donors. Incomplete sequencing was indicated by rarefaction of sorted-subset datasets, despite the large sequencing depth. Sharing across a few donors was observed for approximately 5% of naive CD4, over 3% of naive CD8, over 2% of memory CD4, and over 0.3% of memory CD8 clonotypes. Compared with non-shared clonotypes, the clonotypes found in all four sorted-subset donors had higher generation probabilities. Sampling was restricted to blood, and TCR repertoires in tissue are likely to differ from TCR repertoires in blood.

The chain uses TRBV12-2 and TRBJ2-1; TRBD2 is the table's D call and was not checked against the DNA. TRBV12-2 is a recognized pseudogene. Material: naive CD8+ T cells sorted from blood. Taken with the paper, the label for cell subset or site translates to: CD45RA+CCR7+. The sequence was collected from a man between 18 and 35 years old in good health. At the DNA level, the sequence is TGTGCAAGTCGCTTAAAACGTGGGGGAGCGGGTGACAATGAGCAGTTCTTC. Translated, it gives CASRLKRGGAGDNEQFF.